This T cell receptor beta chain comes out of a study of T-cell memory formation after mild COVID-19. A note on this clonotype: Its antigen is undetermined.

Notes on the study in general: Clones that contracted from day 15 to 85 had balanced CD4/CD8; later expanders were CD4+ biased.

This CDR3 is built from 10 residues. CDR1 is LGHNA, CDR2 YSLEER, per germline. TCRdb redid the calling of the 5' RACE reads with MiXCR, one entry per CDR3 protein. The sample lists some 6,800 distinct CDR3 sequences, about 54% occurring once. The genes are TRBV4-3 and TRBJ2-7, with D uncertain. The sequence was collected from an adult who had mild COVID-19 (a few samples of this study predate the infection). Cell type and time point are not known. Sequencing was carried out using PBMCs or a T cell subset sorted from them (not recorded which). CDR3 sequence reads: CVRLGYEQYV. The CDR3 DNA sequence: TGCGTTCGATTGGGTTACGAGCAGTACGTC.